Below, 29 T cell receptor beta chains from the same sample are listed, as sequenced in a study of T cell repertoires in cytomegalovirus infection (dated by TCRdb to between 2018 and 2021). These reads were obtained on an Illumina HiSeq 1500. TCRdb reran the public reads through fastp at Q25 and MiXCR, keeping productive beta chains. Under each unique CDR3 protein, matching rows form one entry showing the most common genes and DNA. The sample table records fewer than 550,000 distinct CDR3 sequences; roughly 30% of these occur just once. Approximately 13% of the sample is taken by the ten largest. Material: PBMCs. These receptors came from a human donor in good health (CMV status not recorded). Some clones in this sample may be carry-over from other donors' samples.

J is TRBJ1-2 and V is TRBV12-3 or TRBV12-4, with TRBD1 matching 9 bases. V gave up 3 bases and J gave up 4 bases; unmatched junction bases: 3. The CDR3 length is 14 residues. The CDR3 is CASSFGQGTYGYTF. The CDR3 DNA follows: TGTGCCAGCAGTTTTGGACAGGGGACCTATGGCTACACCTTC.

The rearrangement links TRBV6-2 or TRBV6-3 to TRBJ2-1, with 8 bases lining up with TRBD1. The germline gives CDR1 MNHEY, CDR2 SVGEGT. The length of the CDR3 is 17 residues. V dropped 6 bases and J dropped 4; count of bases not matched to a gene: 14. The CDR3 region is CASSQFGDRSMYNEQFF. The CDR3 nucleotides read TGTGCCAGCAGCCAATTCGGGGACAGGTCAATGTACAATGAGCAGTTCTTC.

The sample holds many counts of this clonotype. The CDR3 loop reads CSVDDRGNTEAFF. In DNA form, the CDR3 reads TGCAGCGTTGACGACAGGGGGAACACTGAAGCTTTCTTT. The chain is built from TRBV29-1 and TRBJ1-1; 8 positions agree with TRBD1. Losses at the gene ends were 3 bases for V and 1 base for J; bases not matched to a gene: 1. Germline assignment: CDR1 SQVTM and CDR2 ANQGSEA. CDR3 length: 13 amino acids.

This chain connects TRBV12-5 to TRBJ1-2; D remains ambiguous. CDR1 is LGHNT and CDR2 is FRNRAP in the germline V gene. This CDR3 is 13 amino acids long. V dropped 3 bases and J dropped 4 bases, with 9 bases sitting between them. CDR3 DNA sequence: TGTGCTAGTGGTTTCTCCGGGCCCTATGGCTACACCTTC. It specifies CASGFSGPYGYTF. The whole variable domain, filled in from reference TRBV12-5 and TRBJ1-2, reads DARVTQTPRHKVTEMGQEVTMRCQPILGHNTVFWYRQTMMQGLELLAYFRNRAPLDDSGMPKDRFSAEMPDATLATLKIQPSEPRDSAVYFCASGFSGPYGYTFGSGTRLTVV.

The chain is built from TRBV9 and TRBJ2-6, with 8 positions matching TRBD1. CDR1 is SGDLS and CDR2 is YYNGEE in the germline V gene. V lost 3 bases and J lost 3; bases outside the gene matches: 8. CDR3 length equals 17 residues. The CDR3 nucleotides are TGTGCCAGCAGCGACGGACAGGGTGGGAGTGGGGCCAACGTCCTGACTTTC. Amino acids: CASSDGQGGSGANVLTF. Full variable domain (rest looked up from reference TRBV9 and TRBJ2-6): DSGVTQTPKHLITATGQRVTLRCSPRSGDLSVYWYQQSLDQGLQFLIQYYNGEERAKGNILERFSAQQFPDLHSELNLSSLELGDSALYFCASSDGQGGSGANVLTFGAGSRLTVL.

Turning to this clonotype: A read error is likely, as this CDR3 ends without the conserved phenylalanine or tryptophan. The J gene is TRBJ1-5, the V gene TRBV7-2; D is undetermined. Germline CDR1 and CDR2: SGHTA and FQGNSA. This CDR3 has 12 amino acids. The V and J ends lost 3 bases and 7 bases respectively, with 7 bases between them. The CDR3 region has the DNA TGTGCCAGCAGCTTGAGAGAGCAGCCCCAGCATTTG. Translating it yields CASSLREQPQHL.

This chain joins TRBV7-2 and TRBJ2-1; TRBD2 matches at 9 bases. The CDR3 consists of 15 residues. The germline V gene encodes CDR1 SGHTA and CDR2 FQGNSA. V shed 5 bases and J 9 bases; nucleotides not matched to a gene: 11. The CDR3 region has the DNA TGTGCCAGCAGCCGCGGGGGGGCGGATTGGGGTGAGCAGTTCTTC. This gives the protein CASSRGGADWGEQFF.

Worth noting for this clonotype: One end of the junction varies from germline; a read error may be responsible. The chain employs TRBV11-2 and TRBJ2-1, with TRBD1 matching 10 bases. This CDR3 has 15 amino acids. Germline V CDR1 and CDR2: SGHAT, FQNNGV. CDR3 region: CASRKRQGASGEQLF. The CDR3 nucleotides read TGTGCCAGCAGAAAACGACAGGGGGCGTCGGGCGAGCAGTTATTC.

The gene calls are TRBV5-6 and TRBJ1-1; TRBD1 might be the D (6 bases). The CDR3 is made up of 14 amino acids. Trimming took 3 bases from V and 3 from J, leaving 12 bases between them. Germline values: CDR1 SGHDT, CDR2 YYEEEE. CDR3 protein: CASSWGLRDTEAFF. CDR3 nucleotide sequence: TGTGCCAGCAGCTGGGGGCTAAGGGACACTGAAGCTTTCTTT. Variable domain in full (rest from reference TRBV5-6 and TRBJ1-1): DAGVTQSPTHLIKTRGQQVTLRCSPKSGHDTVSWYQQALGQGPQFIFQYYEEEERQRGNFPDRFSGHQFPNYSSELNVNALLLGDSALYLCASSWGLRDTEAFFGQGTRLTVV.

This clonotype has at least ten counts. Its ends do not fully match the called genes, so a read error is possible. The chain joins TRBV6-1 to TRBJ1-1; 9 bases fit TRBD1. Germline V CDR1 and CDR2: MNHNS, SASEGT. CDR3 length: 14 amino acids. The CDR3 coding sequence is TGTGCCACAAGCTTCGGACAGGGGAACGCTGAAGCTTTCTTT. It specifies CATSFGQGNAEAFF.

V usage is TRBV24-1 and J usage is TRBJ1-5, with D unclear. CDR1 is KGHDR, CDR2 SFDVKD, per germline. The length of the CDR3 is 14 residues. V lost 6 bases and J lost 0, with 8 bases in between. CDR3 residues: CATSSRYSNQPQHF. The CDR3 DNA sequence: TGTGCCACCAGTTCGAGATATAGCAATCAGCCCCAGCATTTT.

In this sample, this clonotype turned up a few times. V and J are TRBV6-2 or TRBV6-3 and TRBJ2-7; D ambiguous. This CDR3 contains 12 residues. V lost 0 bases and J 4 bases, leaving 4 bases between the germline ends. The germline gives CDR1 MNHEY, CDR2 SVGEGT. DNA of the CDR3: TGTGCCAGCAGTTACTCTGTATACGAGCAGTACTTC. Amino acid sequence: CASSYSVYEQYF.

The rearrangement links TRBV20-1 to TRBJ1-1; 7 bases align to TRBD1. V shed 8 bases, J shed 4 bases, and the junction held 7 bases outside the gene matches. CDR1 is DFQATT, CDR2 SNEGSKA, per germline (reference sequence). There are 12 residues in the CDR3. The CDR3 DNA sequence: TGCAGTTCTTACAGGGGAAGCACTGAAGCTTTCTTT. Protein: CSSYRGSTEAFF.

This clonotype appeared a few times. The rearrangement joins TRBV29-1 to TRBJ1-5; D call uncertain. Per germline, CDR1 SQVTM and CDR2 ANQGSEA. This CDR3 region has 12 residues. V shed 4 bases and J shed 5 bases, with 9 bases lying between them. DNA of the CDR3: TGCAGCGTTGTGAGGGAGGATCAGCCCCAGCATTTT. It is translated as CSVVREDQPQHF.

This clonotype was seen a few times. The V call is TRBV28, the J call TRBJ1-1; D is perhaps TRBD1 (6 bases). The CDR3 is 14 amino acids. V lost 9 bases to trimming and J lost 0 bases, with 14 bases between them. CDR1 and CDR2 from the germline V gene are MDHEN and SYDVKM. The CDR3 DNA reads TGTGCCAGTAGCTCTGGGGGCATGAACACTGAAGCTTTCTTT. It specifies CASSSGGMNTEAFF.

The genes are TRBV20-1 and TRBJ2-1; TRBD2 matches 7 bases. The germline CDR1 and CDR2 sequences are DFQATT and SNEGSKA (reference sequence). The CDR3 covers 14 residues. Trimming at V came to 6 bases and at J to 4 bases, leaving 9 bases not matched to a gene. The CDR3 DNA is TGCAGTGCCACTACGGGGGGACCATACAATGAGCAGTTCTTC. This codes for CSATTGGPYNEQFF.

The rearrangement joins TRBV29-1 to TRBJ2-5; 7 positions agree with TRBD1. Germline trimming cut 5 bases from V and 2 bases from J; bases unmatched to any gene: 5. The germline CDR1 and CDR2 sequences are SQVTM and ANQGSEA. The CDR3 is 13 residues long. The DNA of the CDR3 is TGCAGCGTTAGGGGCAGGGGGCAAGAGACCCAGTACTTC. Its protein product is CSVRGRGQETQYF.

This clonotype was observed a few times. The rearrangement links TRBV19 to TRBJ1-5, with TRBD1 matching 7 bases. The CDR3 contains 16 residues. CDR1 and CDR2 (germline): LNHDA, SQIVND (reference sequence). V was pared by 3 bases and J by 5 bases, with 10 bases of the junction left unmatched. CDR3 sequence (DNA): TGTGCCAGTAGTATCCAAGGACAGGTCCGCGATCAGCCCCAGCATTTT. Translated: CASSIQGQVRDQPQHF.

Notes on this clonotype: Just one base apart from a much larger clone, this may be a read error. V usage is TRBV7-6 and J usage is TRBJ1-6, with TRBD1 as a possible D gene (5 bases). The germline CDR1 and CDR2 sequences are SGHVS and FNYEAQ. The CDR3 totals 15 residues. In nucleotides, the CDR3 is TGTGACAGCAGCCAAGGGGAGGGCTATAATTCACCCCTCCACTTT. Amino acids: CDSSQGEGYNSPLHF.

This clonotype was seen many times. The chain employs TRBV18 and TRBJ2-7; 9 bases map to TRBD2. Per germline, CDR1 KGHSH and CDR2 LQKENI. V gave up 3 bases and J gave up 0 bases; unmatched junction bases: 6. This CDR3 comprises 16 residues. As DNA, the CDR3 is TGTGCCAGCTCACCCCTAGCGGGGCCGAGCTCCTACGAGCAGTACTTC. Translation gives CASSPLAGPSSYEQYF.

The chain couples TRBV9 to TRBJ2-6; the match to TRBD1 covers 8 bases. The CDR3 is 18 amino acids. The V and J ends lost 4 bases and 1 base, in that order; junction bases with no gene match: 10. Germline assignment: CDR1 SGDLS and CDR2 YYNGEE. CDR3 nucleotides: TGTGCCAGCAGCCCTGGGGGATGGACAGGGTCTGGGGCCAACGTCCTGACTTTC. As protein: CASSPGGWTGSGANVLTF.

The rearrangement links TRBV20-1 to TRBJ1-5; D not resolved. The CDR3 length is 13 residues. Germline CDR1 DFQATT, CDR2 SNEGSKA (reference sequence). Trimming pared 3 bases from V and 1 base from J, leaving 7 bases between. CDR3 in amino acids: CSARPPSNQPQHF. CDR3 DNA: TGCAGTGCTAGGCCCCCCAGCAATCAGCCCCAGCATTTT.

The table lists this clonotype with a few counts. The chain combines TRBV12-3 or TRBV12-4 with TRBJ2-2, with D possibly TRBD1 on 5 matching bases. There are 14 residues in the CDR3. V dropped 1 base and J dropped 4 bases, with 7 bases sitting between them. DNA for the CDR3: TGTGCCAGCAGTTTAGTGGACACCACCGGGGAGCTGTTTTTT. Its translation: CASSLVDTTGELFF.

This clonotype was found a few times. The CDR3 coding sequence is TGTGCCAGCAGTGAAGGGTCGGTATCCCCGACTAAAGCTTTCTTT. Its translation is CASSEGSVSPTKAFF. V gene TRBV6-1 combines with J gene TRBJ1-1; D unresolved. Germline V gives CDR1 MNHNS, CDR2 SASEGT. This CDR3 spans 15 amino acids. V was trimmed by 1 base and J by 9 bases, leaving 18 bases between them.

The rearrangement uses TRBV19 and TRBJ2-1, with a weak D call TRBD1 (6 bases). This CDR3 is built from 13 residues. Trimming cost V 5 bases and J 6 bases, with 11 bases left between them. The germline V gene has CDR1 LNHDA and CDR2 SQIVND (reference sequence). The CDR3 protein is CASSPPGANEQFF. CDR3 DNA: TGTGCCAGTAGTCCGCCAGGGGCCAATGAGCAGTTCTTC.

This clonotype was seen many times. The V gene is TRBV12-3 or TRBV12-4, the J gene TRBJ1-6, with D unclear. The CDR3 loop spans 17 amino acids. V was cut by 2 bases and J by 4 bases, with 15 bases left in between. The CDR3 is CASSLLPTASYNSPLHF. The CDR3 DNA sequence: TGTGCCAGCAGTTTATTGCCCACAGCTTCATATAATTCACCCCTCCACTTT.

This clonotype was counted at least ten times. As DNA, the CDR3 is TGTGCCAGCAGCTTAGGTGGGCAGAATATAATAAATTCACCCCTCCACTTT. Translating it yields CASSLGGQNIINSPLHF. The chain couples TRBV7-8 to TRBJ1-6, with unresolved D. Germline V gives CDR1 SGHVS, CDR2 FQNEAQ. This CDR3 is built from 17 residues. V lost 1 base and J lost 7, with 17 bases in between.

This clonotype was seen many times. The chain links TRBV6-2 or TRBV6-3 to TRBJ2-1; D may be TRBD1 (6 bases). The CDR3 extends over 20 amino acids. The germline V gene encodes CDR1 MNHEY and CDR2 SVGEGT. Trimming took off 0 bases at V and 7 bases at J, with 28 bases between the two ends. The CDR3 protein is CASSYSIVAGTSLFRNEQFF. Written as DNA, the CDR3 is TGTGCCAGCAGTTACTCGATAGTGGCAGGGACATCCCTATTTCGGAATGAGCAGTTCTTC.

This clonotype occurred many times. The V and J genes are TRBV7-6 and TRBJ2-5, with 8 nucleotides matching TRBD2. The germline V gene encodes CDR1 SGHVS and CDR2 FNYEAQ. V trimming: 6 bases; J trimming: 7 bases; junction bases outside the gene matches: 13. The CDR3 spans 15 residues. The CDR3 sequence: CASSPTSGGWSTQYF. The DNA of the CDR3 is TGTGCCAGCAGTCCTACTAGCGGAGGGTGGTCGACCCAGTACTTC.